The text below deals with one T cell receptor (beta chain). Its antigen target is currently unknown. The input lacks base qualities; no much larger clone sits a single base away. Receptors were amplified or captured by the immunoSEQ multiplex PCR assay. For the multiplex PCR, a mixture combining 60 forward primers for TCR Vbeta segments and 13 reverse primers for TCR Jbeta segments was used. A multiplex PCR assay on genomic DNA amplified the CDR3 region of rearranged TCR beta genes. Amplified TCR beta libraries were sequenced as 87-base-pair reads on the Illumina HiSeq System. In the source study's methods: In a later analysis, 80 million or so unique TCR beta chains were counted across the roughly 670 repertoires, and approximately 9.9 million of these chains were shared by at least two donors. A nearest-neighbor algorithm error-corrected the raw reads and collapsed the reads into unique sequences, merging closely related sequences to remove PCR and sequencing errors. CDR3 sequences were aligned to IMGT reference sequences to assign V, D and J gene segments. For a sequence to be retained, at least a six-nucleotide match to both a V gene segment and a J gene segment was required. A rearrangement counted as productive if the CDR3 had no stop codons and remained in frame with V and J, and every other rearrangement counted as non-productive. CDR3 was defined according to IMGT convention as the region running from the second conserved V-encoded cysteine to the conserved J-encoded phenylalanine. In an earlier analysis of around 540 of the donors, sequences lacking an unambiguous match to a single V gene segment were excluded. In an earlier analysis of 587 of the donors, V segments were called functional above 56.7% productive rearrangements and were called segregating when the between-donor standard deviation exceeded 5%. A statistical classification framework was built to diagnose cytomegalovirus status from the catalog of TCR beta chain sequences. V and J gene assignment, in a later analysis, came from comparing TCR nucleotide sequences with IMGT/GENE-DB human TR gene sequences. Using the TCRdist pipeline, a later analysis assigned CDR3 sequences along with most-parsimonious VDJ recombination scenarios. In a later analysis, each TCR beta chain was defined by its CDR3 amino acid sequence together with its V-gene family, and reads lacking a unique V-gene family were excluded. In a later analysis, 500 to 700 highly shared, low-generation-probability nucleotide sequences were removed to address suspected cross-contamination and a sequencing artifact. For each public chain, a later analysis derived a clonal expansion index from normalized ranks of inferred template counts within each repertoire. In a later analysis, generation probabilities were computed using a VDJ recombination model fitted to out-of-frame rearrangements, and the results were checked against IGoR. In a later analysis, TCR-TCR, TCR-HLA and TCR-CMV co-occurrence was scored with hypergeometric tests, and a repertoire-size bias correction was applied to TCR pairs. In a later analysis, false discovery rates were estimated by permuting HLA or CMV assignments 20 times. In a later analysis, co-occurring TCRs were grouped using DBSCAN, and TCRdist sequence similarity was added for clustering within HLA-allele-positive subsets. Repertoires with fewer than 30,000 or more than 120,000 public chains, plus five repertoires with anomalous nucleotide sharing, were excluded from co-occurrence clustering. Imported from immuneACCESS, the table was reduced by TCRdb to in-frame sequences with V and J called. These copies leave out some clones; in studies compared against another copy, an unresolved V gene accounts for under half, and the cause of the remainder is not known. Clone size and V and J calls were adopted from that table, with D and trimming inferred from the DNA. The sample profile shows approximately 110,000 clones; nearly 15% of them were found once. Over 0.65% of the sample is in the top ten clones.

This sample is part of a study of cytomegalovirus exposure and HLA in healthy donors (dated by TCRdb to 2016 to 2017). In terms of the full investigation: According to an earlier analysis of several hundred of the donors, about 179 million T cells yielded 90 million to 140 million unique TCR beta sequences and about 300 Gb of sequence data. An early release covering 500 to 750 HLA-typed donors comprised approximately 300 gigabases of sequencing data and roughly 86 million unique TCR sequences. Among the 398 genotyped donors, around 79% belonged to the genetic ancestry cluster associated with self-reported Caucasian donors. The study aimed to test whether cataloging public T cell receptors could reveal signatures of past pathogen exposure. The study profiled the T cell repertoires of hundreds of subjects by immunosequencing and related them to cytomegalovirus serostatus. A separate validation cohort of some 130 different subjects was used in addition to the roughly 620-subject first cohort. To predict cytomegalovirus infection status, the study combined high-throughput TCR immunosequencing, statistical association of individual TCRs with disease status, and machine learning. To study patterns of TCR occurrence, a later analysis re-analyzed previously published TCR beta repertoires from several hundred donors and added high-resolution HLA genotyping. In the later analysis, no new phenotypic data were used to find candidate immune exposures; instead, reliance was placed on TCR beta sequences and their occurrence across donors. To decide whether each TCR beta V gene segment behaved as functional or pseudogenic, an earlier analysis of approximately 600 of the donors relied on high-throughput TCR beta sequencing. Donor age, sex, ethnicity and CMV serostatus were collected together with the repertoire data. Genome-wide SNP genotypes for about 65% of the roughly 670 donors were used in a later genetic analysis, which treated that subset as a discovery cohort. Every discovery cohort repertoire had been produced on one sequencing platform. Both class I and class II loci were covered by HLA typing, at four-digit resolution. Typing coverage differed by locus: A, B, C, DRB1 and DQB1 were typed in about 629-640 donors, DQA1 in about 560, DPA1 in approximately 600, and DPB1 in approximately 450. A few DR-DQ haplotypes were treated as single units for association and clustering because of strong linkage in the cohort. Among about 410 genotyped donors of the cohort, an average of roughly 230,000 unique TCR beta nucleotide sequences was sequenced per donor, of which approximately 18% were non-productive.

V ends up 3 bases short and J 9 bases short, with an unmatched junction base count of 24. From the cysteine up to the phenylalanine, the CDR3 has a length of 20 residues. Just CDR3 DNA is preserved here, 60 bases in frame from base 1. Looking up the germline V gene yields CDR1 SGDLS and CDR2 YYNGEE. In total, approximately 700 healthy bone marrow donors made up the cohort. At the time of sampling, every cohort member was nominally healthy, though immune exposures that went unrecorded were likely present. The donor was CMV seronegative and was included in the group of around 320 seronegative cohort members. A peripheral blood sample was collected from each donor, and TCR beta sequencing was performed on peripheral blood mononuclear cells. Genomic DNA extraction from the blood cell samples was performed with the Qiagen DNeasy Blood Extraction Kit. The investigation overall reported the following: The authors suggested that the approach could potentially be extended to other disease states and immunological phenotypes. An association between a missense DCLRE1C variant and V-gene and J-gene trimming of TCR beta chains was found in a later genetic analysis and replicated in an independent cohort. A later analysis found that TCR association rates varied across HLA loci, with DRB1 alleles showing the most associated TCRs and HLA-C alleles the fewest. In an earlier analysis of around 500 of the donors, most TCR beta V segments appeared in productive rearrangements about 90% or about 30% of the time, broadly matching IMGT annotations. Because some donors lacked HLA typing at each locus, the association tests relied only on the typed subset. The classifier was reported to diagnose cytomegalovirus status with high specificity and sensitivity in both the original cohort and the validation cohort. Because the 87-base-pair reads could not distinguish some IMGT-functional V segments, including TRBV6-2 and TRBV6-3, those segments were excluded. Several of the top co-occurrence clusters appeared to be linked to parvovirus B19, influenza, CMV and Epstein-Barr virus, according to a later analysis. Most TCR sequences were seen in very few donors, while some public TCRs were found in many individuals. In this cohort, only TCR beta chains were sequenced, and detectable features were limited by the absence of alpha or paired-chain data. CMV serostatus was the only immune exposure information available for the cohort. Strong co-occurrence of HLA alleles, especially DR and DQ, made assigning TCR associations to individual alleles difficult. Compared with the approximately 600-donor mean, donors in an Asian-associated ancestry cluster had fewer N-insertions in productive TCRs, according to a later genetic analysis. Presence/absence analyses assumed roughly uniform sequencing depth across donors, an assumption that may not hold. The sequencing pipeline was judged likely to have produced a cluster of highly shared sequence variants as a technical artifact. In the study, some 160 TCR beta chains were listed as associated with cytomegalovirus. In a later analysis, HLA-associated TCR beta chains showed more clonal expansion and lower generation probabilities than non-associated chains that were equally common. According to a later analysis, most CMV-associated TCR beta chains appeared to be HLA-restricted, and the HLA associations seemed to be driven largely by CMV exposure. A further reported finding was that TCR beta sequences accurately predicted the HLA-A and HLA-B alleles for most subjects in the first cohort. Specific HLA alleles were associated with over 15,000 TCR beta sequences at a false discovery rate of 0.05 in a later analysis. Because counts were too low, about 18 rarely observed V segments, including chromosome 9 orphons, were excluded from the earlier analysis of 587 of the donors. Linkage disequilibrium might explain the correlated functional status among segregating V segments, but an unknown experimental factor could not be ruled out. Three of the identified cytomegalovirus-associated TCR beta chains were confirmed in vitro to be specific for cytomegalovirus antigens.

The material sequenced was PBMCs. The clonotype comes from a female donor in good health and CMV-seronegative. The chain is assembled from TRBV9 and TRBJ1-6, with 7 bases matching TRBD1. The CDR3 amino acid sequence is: CASSAHDLGTAFTPGSPLHF. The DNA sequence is TGTGCCAGCAGCGCACATGACCTCGGGACAGCTTTCACCCCCGGTTCACCCCTCCACTTT.